Given below is one TCR beta chain in context. Its antigen is not identified. TCRdb's table, derived via immunoSEQ multiplex PCR, lists solely in-frame clones and lacks some. In the table there are about 43,000 clones, about 87% of which are singletons. This CDR3 spans 14 amino acids. Germline V lookup: CDR1 GTSNPN, CDR2 SVGIG (reference sequence). Trimming pared 0 bases from V and 16 bases from J, leaving 21 bases between. The data stem from a study of OX40 agonist ivuxolimab in advanced cancers. Whole-study findings and limits: Among T cells, CD8+ cells averaged more expanded clones than CD4+ cells.

This receptor was taken from an adult with an advanced solid tumor such as melanoma, head and neck, liver or kidney cancer. V and J are TRBV30 and TRBJ1-4; D call uncertain. The specimen comprised CD4+ or CD8+ T cells sorted from blood, sampled in a trial of the OX40 agonist ivuxolimab. CDR3 nucleotides: TGTGCCTGGAGTGTACCTGGCCCTATCGCTGGGGAGTTTTTT. Its protein product is CAWSVPGPIAGEFF. The full variable domain, its missing parts supplied by reference TRBV30 and TRBJ1-4, is SQTIHQWPATLVQPVGSPLSLECTVEGTSNPNLYWYRQAAGRGLQLLFYSVGIGQISSEVPQNLSASRPQDRQFILSSKKLLLSDSGFYLCAWSVPGPIAGEFFGSGTQLSVL.